The 7 T cell receptor beta chains in this list originate from one sample, sequenced in a study of blood T cell repertoires in COVID-19. Using immunoSEQ multiplex PCR, the repertoire was profiled, and TCRdb retains in-frame clones only, with some absent. The sample lists some 350,000 clones; around nine tenths were seen once. Material: peripheral blood. The receptors shown here come from a young woman who had recovered from COVID-19.

This clone was observed a single time. The chain links TRBV24-1 to TRBJ2-5; D possibly corresponds to TRBD2 (5 bases). Germline V gene data show CDR1 as KGHDR and CDR2 as SFDVKD. V was cut by 3 bases and J by 5 bases, with 21 bases left in between. This CDR3 has 17 residues. Here the CDR3 DNA reads TGTGCCACCAGTGATCCGAGCTATGGAGGAGGCCGGGAGACCCAGTACTTC. Translation gives CATSDPSYGGGRETQYF.

The V gene is TRBV30, the J gene TRBJ2-1, with TRBD2 matching 7 bases. V shed 3 bases, J shed 6 bases, and the junction held 14 bases outside the gene matches. This CDR3 is built from 16 residues. Germline loops: CDR1 GTSNPN, CDR2 SVGIG (reference sequence). CDR3 in amino acids: CAWRVWAGVVGNEQFF. CDR3 DNA: TGTGCCTGGAGGGTTTGGGCGGGAGTAGTGGGCAATGAGCAGTTCTTC.

The chain is built from TRBV12-3 or TRBV12-4 and TRBJ2-7; no firm D call. The CDR3 runs to 10 residues. Trimming pared 6 bases from V and 7 bases from J, leaving 7 bases between. The CDR3 reads CASSTTEQYV. The CDR3 bases are TGTGCCAGCAGCACTACGGAGCAGTACGTC.

The chain employs TRBV5-1 and TRBJ2-5; no clear D gene. Germline loops: CDR1 SGHRS, CDR2 YFSETQ. The ends were cut back, 2 bases at V and 0 bases at J, with 8 bases in the middle. The CDR3 has 14 residues. The CDR3: CASSFLDHQETQYF. CDR3 sequence (DNA): TGCGCCAGCAGCTTCCTAGACCACCAAGAGACCCAGTACTTC. The complete variable domain, with remaining parts taken from reference TRBV5-1 and TRBJ2-5, reads KAGVTQTPRYLIKTRGQQVTLSCSPISGHRSVSWYQQTPGQGLQFLFEYFSETQRNKGNFPGRFSGRQFSNSRSEMNVSTLELGDSALYLCASSFLDHQETQYFGPGTRLLVL.

The chain couples TRBV5-4 to TRBJ1-4, with 10 bases fitting TRBD1. The CDR3 loop spans 14 amino acids. Germline V CDR1 and CDR2: SGHNT, YYREEE (reference sequence). The ends lost 5 bases at V and 6 bases at J; junction bases unmatched: 4. The DNA for the CDR3 is TGTGCCAGCAGGCCCGGGACAGGGGATGAAAAACTGTTTTTT. Amino acid sequence: CASRPGTGDEKLFF. Combining the CDR3 with reference TRBV5-4 and TRBJ1-4 gives the whole variable domain ETGVTQSPTHLIKTRGQQVTLRCSSQSGHNTVSWYQQALGQGPQFIFQYYREEENGRGNFPPRFSGLQFPNYSSELNVNALELDDSALYLCASRPGTGDEKLFFGSGTQLSVL.

The rearrangement joins TRBV9 to TRBJ2-1, with 7 bases lining up with TRBD2. Losses at the gene ends were 4 bases for V and 6 bases for J; bases not matched to a gene: 7. CDR3 length: 14 residues. Germline CDR1 and CDR2: SGDLS and YYNGEE. Written as DNA, the CDR3 is TGTGCCAGCAGCCAGGCGGGAGACCGCAATGAGCAGTTCTTC. Protein product: CASSQAGDRNEQFF. Full variable domain (outside the CDR3, taken from reference TRBV9 and TRBJ2-1): DSGVTQTPKHLITATGQRVTLRCSPRSGDLSVYWYQQSLDQGLQFLIQYYNGEERAKGNILERFSAQQFPDLHSELNLSSLELGDSALYFCASSQAGDRNEQFFGPGTRLTVL.

The chain carries TRBV6-2 or TRBV6-3 and TRBJ2-2; the match to TRBD1 covers 7 bases. The germline gives CDR1 MNHEY, CDR2 SVGEGT. V was clipped by 5 bases and J by 5 bases; unmatched bases: 8. The CDR3 length is 15 residues. The CDR3 is CASSRVRGSTGELFF. The CDR3 coding sequence is TGTGCCAGCAGTCGGGTCAGGGGGTCGACCGGGGAGCTGTTTTTT.